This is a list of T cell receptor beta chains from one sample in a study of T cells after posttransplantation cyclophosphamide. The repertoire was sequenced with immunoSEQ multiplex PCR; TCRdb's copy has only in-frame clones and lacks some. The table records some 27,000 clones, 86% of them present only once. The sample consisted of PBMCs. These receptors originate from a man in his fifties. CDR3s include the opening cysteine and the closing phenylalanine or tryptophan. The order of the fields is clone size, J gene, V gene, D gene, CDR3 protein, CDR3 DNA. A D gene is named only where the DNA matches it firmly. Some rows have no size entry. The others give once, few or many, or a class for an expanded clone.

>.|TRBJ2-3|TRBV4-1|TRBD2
CASSQEGTSMTDTQYF
TGCGCCAGCAGCCAAGAGGGGACTAGCATGACAGATACGCAGTATTTT
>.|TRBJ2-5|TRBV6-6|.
CAGGAGRAETQYF
TGTGCCGGGGGGGCAGGGCGGGCAGAGACCCAGTACTTC
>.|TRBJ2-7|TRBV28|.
CASSPPGYYEQYF
TGTGCCAGCAGCCCTCCAGGGTATTACGAGCAGTACTTC
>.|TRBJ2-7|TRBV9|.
CASSVVGEGGEQYF
TGTGCCAGCAGCGTAGTTGGGGAAGGGGGCGAGCAGTACTTC
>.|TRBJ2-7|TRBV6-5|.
CASSYDGAYEQYF
TGTGCCAGCAGTTACGACGGAGCCTACGAGCAGTACTTC
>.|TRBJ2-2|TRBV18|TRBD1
CASSPRDRARTGELFF
TGTGCCAGCTCACCCCGGGACAGGGCCCGCACCGGGGAGCTGTTTTTT
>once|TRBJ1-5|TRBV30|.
CAWSVQGASNQPQHF
TGTGCCTGGAGTGTCCAGGGCGCTAGCAATCAGCCCCAGCATTTT
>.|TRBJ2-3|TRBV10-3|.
CAISGWGQGSDGATDTQYF
TGTGCCATCAGTGGGTGGGGGCAGGGAAGCGACGGAGCCACAGATACGCAGTATTTT
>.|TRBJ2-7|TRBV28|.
CASSTRQAYEQYF
TGTGCCAGCAGCACGAGACAGGCCTACGAGCAGTACTTC
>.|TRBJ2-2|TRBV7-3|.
CASRKQHTNTGELFF
TGTGCAAGCAGAAAACAGCATACGAACACCGGGGAGCTGTTTTTT
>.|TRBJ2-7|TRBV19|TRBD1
CASSMPYRGAEQYF
TGTGCCAGTAGTATGCCCTACAGGGGGGCCGAGCAGTACTTC
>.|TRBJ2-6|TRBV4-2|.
CASSQSGANVLTF
TGTGCCAGCAGCCAGTCAGGGGCCAACGTCCTGACTTTC
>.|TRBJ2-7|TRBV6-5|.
CATSGAYEQYF
TGTGCCACCTCGGGGGCCTACGAGCAGTACTTC
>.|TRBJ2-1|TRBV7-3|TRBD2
CASRASGGLRWNEQFF
TGTGCCAGCAGGGCATCGGGGGGGCTAAGGTGGAATGAGCAGTTCTTC
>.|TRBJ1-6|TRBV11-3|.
CASSLGTGNSPLHF
TGTGCCAGCAGCTTAGGAACAGGGAATTCACCCCTCCACTTT
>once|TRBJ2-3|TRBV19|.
CASSFPGGRGTQYF
TGTGCCAGTAGTTTCCCCGGGGGGCGGGGTACGCAGTATTTT
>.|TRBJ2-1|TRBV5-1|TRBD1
CASGTGSGEQFF
TGCGCCAGCGGGACAGGGAGCGGTGAGCAGTTCTTC
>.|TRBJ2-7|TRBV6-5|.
CASSYSSVLYF
TGTGCCAGCAGTTACTCGTCAGTTCTGTACTTC
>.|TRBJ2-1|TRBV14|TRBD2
CASSQDWTSLLRTSTNEQFF
TGTGCCAGCAGCCAGGATTGGACTAGCCTGTTGAGAACCTCGACAAATGAGCAGTTCTTC
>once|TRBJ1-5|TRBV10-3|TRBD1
CATRDRVNQPQHF
TGTGCCACCCGAGACAGGGTTAATCAGCCCCAGCATTTT
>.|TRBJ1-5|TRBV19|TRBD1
CASSIHGTGINQPQHF
TGTGCCAGTAGTATCCATGGGACAGGGATCAATCAGCCCCAGCATTTT
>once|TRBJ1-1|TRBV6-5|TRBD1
CASSKTLGTGLMAFF
TGTGCCAGCAGCAAAACCCTAGGGACAGGGCTTATGGCTTTCTTT
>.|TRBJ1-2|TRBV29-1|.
CSVESPAPASYGYTF
TGCAGCGTTGAATCCCCAGCCCCTGCTAGCTATGGCTACACCTTC
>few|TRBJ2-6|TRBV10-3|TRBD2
CAISELNLGTSGDSGANVLTF
TGTGCCATCAGTGAGTTAAATCTAGGGACTAGCGGAGACTCTGGGGCCAACGTCCTGACTTTC
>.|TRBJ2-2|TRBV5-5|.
CASSLWSTTGLFF
TGTGCCAGCAGCTTGTGGTCCACGACAGGGCTGTTTTTT
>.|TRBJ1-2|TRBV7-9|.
CASSPFILDGYTF
TGTGCCAGCAGCCCTTTTATACTCGATGGCTACACCTTC
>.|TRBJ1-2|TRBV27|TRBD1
CASRKTGVYGYTF
TGTGCCAGCAGAAAGACAGGGGTCTATGGCTACACCTTC
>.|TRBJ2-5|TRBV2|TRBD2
CASSGGSSGESETQYF
TGTGCCAGCAGTGGGGGCAGTAGCGGGGAATCGGAGACCCAGTACTTC
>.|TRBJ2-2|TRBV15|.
CATSRSFEGAGGELFF
TGTGCCACCAGCAGATCATTTGAGGGGGCGGGGGGGGAGCTGTTTTTT
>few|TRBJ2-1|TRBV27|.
CASSLSLNNEQFF
TGTGCCAGCAGTTTAAGCCTTAACAATGAGCAGTTCTTC
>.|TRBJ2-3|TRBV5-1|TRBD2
CASSSLSGGTDTQYF
TGCGCCAGCAGCTCCCTCAGCGGGGGTACAGATACGCAGTATTTT
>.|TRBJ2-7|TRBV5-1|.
CASSYGDAYYEQYF
TGCGCCAGCAGCTACGGAGACGCGTACTACGAGCAGTACTTC
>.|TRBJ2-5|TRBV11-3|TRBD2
CASSSGLAGGTQYF
TGTGCCAGCAGCTCGGGACTAGCGGGTGGGACCCAGTACTTC
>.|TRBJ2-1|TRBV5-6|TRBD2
CASSFRSGRAYNEQFF
TGTGCCAGCAGCTTCCGTAGCGGGAGGGCCTACAATGAGCAGTTCTTC
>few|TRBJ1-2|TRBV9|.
CASSRGNYGYTF
TGTGCCAGCTCCCGGGGTAACTATGGCTACACCTTC
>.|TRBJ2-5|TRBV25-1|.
CASTGERVGTQYF
TGTGCCAGCACAGGGGAGCGTGTCGGGACCCAGTACTTC